The following is a T cell receptor beta chain sequence with its context. Its cognate antigen is unknown. The CDR3 length is 16 residues. In germline, CDR1 is SNHLY, CDR2 FYNNEI. Trimming removed 6 bases from V and 2 bases from J; junction bases left unmatched: 7. TCRdb used MiXCR to reprocess the RT-PCR reads, holding one entry per CDR3 protein. This sample yields more than 700,000 distinct CDR3 sequences, of which approximately 22% are seen a single time; 10% belongs to the top ten. This entry is derived from a study of response to subunit inactivated influenza vaccine. Study-wide findings and caveats: Few additional T cells are recruited per seasonal influenza vaccination, authors suggested.

This receptor was obtained from a man in his forties or fifties who received an inactivated influenza vaccine. This specimen was PBMCs from blood, taken 5 to 6 days after vaccination. The chain carries TRBV2 and TRBJ2-1; TRBD2 matches at 10 bases. CDR3 residues: CASSDSSGRPYNEQFF. CDR3 nucleotide sequence: TGTGCCAGCAGCGATAGTAGCGGGAGGCCCTACAATGAGCAGTTCTTC.